The rows below give T cell receptor beta chains drawn from one sample of a study of cytomegalovirus exposure and HLA in healthy donors. The assay was immunoSEQ multiplex PCR, and TCRdb's table has in-frame clones only and misses some. The sample comprises about 160,000 clones, approximately 81% of which are singletons, and approximately 1.2% rests with the top ten. Sequenced material: PBMCs. These receptors all come from a man over 45 in good health and CMV-seropositive. Each CDR3 is given with its conserved first and last residue. D genes are given only for firm matches. Only some rows state a clone size, as once, few, many or a class for expanded clones.

abundance	d_gene	v_gene	j_gene	CDR3nt	CDR3aa
NA	NA	TRBV2	TRBJ2-7	TGTGCCAGCAGTGACAGCGGGTCCGAGCAGTACTTC	CASSDSGSEQYF
NA	TRBD1	TRBV28	TRBJ1-2	TGTGCCAGCAGTTTTCCAGGGGGTACTGCTAACTATGGCTACACCTTC	CASSFPGGTANYGYTF
NA	TRBD2	TRBV2	TRBJ2-7	TGTGCCAGCAGTGAGGGAGCCCGAGCGGGGGGAAGCGAGCAGTACTTC	CASSEGARAGGSEQYF
NA	NA	TRBV13	TRBJ2-1	TGTGCCAGCAGCTTACCTAGCTCCTACAATGAGCAGTTCTTC	CASSLPSSYNEQFF
NA	NA	TRBV9	TRBJ2-7	TGTGCCAGCAGCGTACTTGAGTTCTCCTACGAGCAGTACTTC	CASSVLEFSYEQYF
once	TRBD1	TRBV2	TRBJ2-2	TGTGCCAGCCTCCAAGGGGACAGGGGATTAAGCACCGGGGAGCTGTTTTTT	CASLQGDRGLSTGELFF
NA	TRBD1	TRBV9	TRBJ2-1	TGTGCCAGCAGCCTCGATGACTGGACAGGGAAGACGTTCTTC	CASSLDDWTGKTFF
NA	TRBD2	TRBV5-1	TRBJ2-5	TGCGCCAGCAGCCAGATGACGGGGGGAGAGACCCAGTACTTC	CASSQMTGGETQYF
NA	TRBD2	TRBV25-1	TRBJ2-1	TGTGCCAGCAGTGACATCTTAGCGGGGTCCTACAATGAGCAGTTCTTC	CASSDILAGSYNEQFF
NA	TRBD2	TRBV6-1	TRBJ2-7	TGTGCCAGCAGTGAAGGGACTAGCGGGAGGGCCTACGAGCAGTACTTC	CASSEGTSGRAYEQYF
few	NA	TRBV2	TRBJ1-1	TGTGCCAGCCACGAGTCGGGGGGCACTGAAGCTTTCTTT	CASHESGGTEAFF
NA	NA	TRBV2	TRBJ2-2	TGTGCCAGCAGTGAAGCCACATACACCGGGGAGCTGTTTTTT	CASSEATYTGELFF
NA	TRBD1	TRBV5-5	TRBJ1-1	TGTGCCAGCAGCTCAAGCGACAGTCCACGTACAGGGGGCTTCTTT	CASSSSDSPRTGGFF
NA	NA	TRBV5-1	TRBJ2-5	TGCGCCAGCAGCCAGCTTACAGGGAAAGAGACCCAGTACTTC	CASSQLTGKETQYF
few	NA	TRBV7-8	TRBJ1-5	TGTGCCAGCAGCTTACGGGACCGGGGGAGCAATCAGCCCCAGCATTTT	CASSLRDRGSNQPQHF
few	NA	TRBV4-1	TRBJ1-3	TGCGCCAGCAGCCAAGAGGCCGGACTGGGAGGGAACACCATATATTTT	CASSQEAGLGGNTIYF
NA	NA	TRBV6-1	TRBJ1-2	TGTGCCAGCAGTGTTGGGGTAGGGGGCTATGGCTACACCTTC	CASSVGVGGYGYTF
once	NA	TRBV7-3	TRBJ1-3	TGTGCCAGCAGCTTAAATGGAGCCACCTCTGGAAACACCATATATTTT	CASSLNGATSGNTIYF
NA	NA	TRBV6-5	TRBJ2-2	TGTGCCAGCAGAGACAGGACCGGGGAGCTGTTTTTT	CASRDRTGELFF
few	NA	TRBV6-1	TRBJ1-2	TGTGCCAGCAGTGAAGCGCACGGAGGGGTGGGCGGCCACACCTTC	CASSEAHGGVGGHTF
once	TRBD2	TRBV7-9	TRBJ2-3	TGTGCCAGCAGCTTTATCGGGAGGCAAACAGATACGCAGTATTTT	CASSFIGRQTDTQYF
NA	NA	TRBV5-4	TRBJ2-7	TGTGCCAGCAGCTCCGACAGGTCTCACGAGCAGTACTTC	CASSSDRSHEQYF
NA	NA	TRBV2	TRBJ2-3	TGTGCCAGCGGCCGGGACTCTCACACAGATACGCAGTATTTT	CASGRDSHTDTQYF
NA	TRBD2	TRBV14	TRBJ2-1	TGTGCCAGCCGTAGAGCGGGAATGTACAATGAGCAGTTCTTC	CASRRAGMYNEQFF
NA	TRBD1	TRBV15	TRBJ2-7	TGTGCCACCAGCAGAGGAGGGACAGGCGGTTACGAGCAGTACTTC	CATSRGGTGGYEQYF
once	TRBD1	TRBV28	TRBJ2-7	TGTGCCAGTGGGGGGGCGGGACAGGGTGCGAACTACGAGCAGTACTTC	CASGGAGQGANYEQYF
NA	TRBD2	TRBV7-8	TRBJ2-7	TGTGCCAGCAGCTCGTCTAGCGGGAGGTTGCACGAGCAGTACTTC	CASSSSSGRLHEQYF
NA	TRBD1	TRBV7-9	TRBJ2-7	TGTGCCAGCAGCTTAATGCTTGGGACAGAATACGAGCAGTACTTC	CASSLMLGTEYEQYF
NA	TRBD1	TRBV5-4	TRBJ2-5	TGTGCCAGCAGCCAACAGGGGGTTGGGGAGACCCAGTACTTC	CASSQQGVGETQYF
NA	TRBD2	TRBV10-3	TRBJ2-3	TGTGCCATCAGTGTACGGGGGGGCGAGGATACGCAGTATTTT	CAISVRGGEDTQYF
NA	NA	TRBV28	TRBJ2-7	TGTGCCAGCAGTCCCCGTTGGCGGGCCGAGCAGTACTTC	CASSPRWRAEQYF
few	TRBD1	TRBV11-2	TRBJ1-1	TGTGCCAGCAGCCTCAGCGCAGGGGGGTCCACTGAAGCTTTCTTT	CASSLSAGGSTEAFF
NA	NA	TRBV6-6	TRBJ2-3	TGTGCCAGCAGCCTAGGGACTCAGGGCACAGATACGCAGTATTTT	CASSLGTQGTDTQYF
NA	TRBD1	TRBV6-1	TRBJ1-4	TGTGCCAGCAGTAATCAGGGGGCGGCTGAAAAACTGTTTTTT	CASSNQGAAEKLFF
NA	NA	TRBV6-5	TRBJ1-5	TGTGCCAGCAGTTACGGCAGCAATCAGCCCCAGCATTTT	CASSYGSNQPQHF
NA	NA	TRBV18	TRBJ2-1	TGTGCCAGCTCACCAATGGGGAGCGGTTACAATGAGCAGTTCTTC	CASSPMGSGYNEQFF
few	TRBD1	TRBV5-1	TRBJ1-4	TGCGCCAGCAGCTTGGCGGGTCAACCGGGACAGGGGCTGTTTTTT	CASSLAGQPGQGLFF
NA	NA	TRBV5-1	TRBJ1-1	TGCGCCAGCAGCTTGATGGGGCTAGACACTGAAGCTTTCTTT	CASSLMGLDTEAFF
NA	TRBD2	TRBV5-1	TRBJ2-1	TGCGCCAGCAGCCGTGGCGGGGGGGATTACAATGAGCAGTTCTTC	CASSRGGGDYNEQFF
NA	NA	TRBV5-4	TRBJ2-7	TGTGCCAGCAGCTTAAGAAAAAGAGGGACCTACGAGCAGTACTTC	CASSLRKRGTYEQYF
NA	NA	TRBV30	TRBJ2-3	TGTGCCTGGAGTGGCCCCCGGGAGTCGGCCACAGATACGCAGTATTTT	CAWSGPRESATDTQYF
NA	NA	TRBV2	TRBJ2-1	TGTGCCAGCAGGGAAGCGGGCGATGAGCAGTTCTTC	CASREAGDEQFF
NA	TRBD2	TRBV25-1	TRBJ2-3	TGTGCCAGCGGGCCCGGGACTAGCATCGCAGATACGCAGTATTTT	CASGPGTSIADTQYF
NA	TRBD1	TRBV27	TRBJ1-2	TGTGCCAGCAGTTTAGTAGGACAGGGGGTAGGCTACACCTTC	CASSLVGQGVGYTF
NA	NA	TRBV5-6	TRBJ2-1	TGTGCCAGCAGCTTTCCCAGCGGGCAGTACAATGAGCAGTTCTTC	CASSFPSGQYNEQFF
NA	NA	TRBV5-3	TRBJ2-7	TGTGCCAGAAGCTTGGAGAGACCGCGAACTGGAGACGAGCAGTACTTC	CARSLERPRTGDEQYF
NA	TRBD1	TRBV9	TRBJ2-3	TGTGCCAGCAGCTCCCGGGACAGGGGCACAGATACGCAGTATTTT	CASSSRDRGTDTQYF
NA	TRBD1	TRBV6-1	TRBJ1-1	TGTGCCAGCAGAGAGTTTTGGGGACAGGGGACTGAAGCTTTCTTT	CASREFWGQGTEAFF
once	TRBD1	TRBV18	TRBJ1-5	TGTGCCAGCTCGACCGGACAGGGGTTGCAGCCCCAGCATTTT	CASSTGQGLQPQHF
NA	TRBD1	TRBV18	TRBJ2-7	TGTGCCAGCTCCGCCGGGACAGATTCCTACGAGCAGTACTTC	CASSAGTDSYEQYF
NA	TRBD1	TRBV6-5	TRBJ1-1	TGTGCCAGCAGTTCGACAGGGGGTACAACTTTCTTT	CASSSTGGTTFF
once	TRBD2	TRBV7-9	TRBJ2-1	TGTGCCAGCAGCAAAGGGGGCGGGAGGGTCAATGAGCAGTTCTTC	CASSKGGGRVNEQFF
few	NA	TRBV7-8	TRBJ1-5	TGTGCCAGCAGCTTATCCGTGGGCGATCAGCCCCAGCATTTT	CASSLSVGDQPQHF
NA	NA	TRBV7-9	TRBJ1-1	TGTGCCAGCAGCCGGGGGGACACTGAAGCTTTCTTT	CASSRGDTEAFF
NA	NA	TRBV15	TRBJ1-1	TGTGCCACCAGCCCCTACGGAAGGGGTGAGACTGAAGCTTTCTTT	CATSPYGRGETEAFF
NA	TRBD1	TRBV11-2	TRBJ2-7	TGTGCCAGCAGTTCACAGGGGGCGGCTAGCGTCTACGAGCAGTACTTC	CASSSQGAASVYEQYF
NA	NA	TRBV28	TRBJ2-2	TGTGCCACCATTTCCGGGACTCTCACCGGGGAGCTGTTTTTT	CATISGTLTGELFF